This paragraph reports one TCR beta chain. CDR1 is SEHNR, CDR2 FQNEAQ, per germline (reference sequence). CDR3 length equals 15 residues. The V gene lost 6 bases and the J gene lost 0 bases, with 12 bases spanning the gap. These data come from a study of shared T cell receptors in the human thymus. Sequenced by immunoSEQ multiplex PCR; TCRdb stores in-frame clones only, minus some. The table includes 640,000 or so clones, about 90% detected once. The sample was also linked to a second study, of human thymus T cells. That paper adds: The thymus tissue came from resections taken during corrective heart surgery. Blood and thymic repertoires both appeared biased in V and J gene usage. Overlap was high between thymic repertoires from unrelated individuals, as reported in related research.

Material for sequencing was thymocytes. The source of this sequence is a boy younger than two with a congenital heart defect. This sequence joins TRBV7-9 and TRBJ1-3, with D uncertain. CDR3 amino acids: CASRSVPSSGNTIYF. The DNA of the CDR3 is TGTGCCAGCAGGTCGGTGCCGAGCTCTGGAAACACCATATATTTT.